This T cell receptor (beta chain) was sequenced in a study of blood T cell repertoires in COVID-19. Study in general: Sites in the United States, Italy and Spain provided acute and convalescent COVID-19 samples. Sample material is recorded as cDNA or gDNA derived from T cells, B-cell-depleted T cells, or PBMCs.

The CDR3 length is 16 residues. After removal of 6 bases from V and 6 bases from J, the junction contained 12 bases not matched to a gene. Germline lookup yields CDR1 MDHEN and CDR2 SYDVKM. In the study's own analysis: How many nucleated cells were present was estimated from reference gene primer amplification. Repertoires were generated with immunoSEQ multiplex PCR, while TCRdb's copy carries only in-frame clones and drops some. That table supplies the V and J calls and clone size; D and trimming were determined from the DNA. The data show about 190,000 clones, about nine tenths seen once. The sample was peripheral blood. The sequence derives from a man aged 40-49 years with acute or convalescent COVID-19. The V call is TRBV28, the J call TRBJ1-4; 8 nucleotides align to TRBD1. In DNA form, the CDR3 reads TGTGCCAGCAGGGGTACACCCGGGACAGGACATGAAAAACTGTTTTTT. This translates into CASRGTPGTGHEKLFF.